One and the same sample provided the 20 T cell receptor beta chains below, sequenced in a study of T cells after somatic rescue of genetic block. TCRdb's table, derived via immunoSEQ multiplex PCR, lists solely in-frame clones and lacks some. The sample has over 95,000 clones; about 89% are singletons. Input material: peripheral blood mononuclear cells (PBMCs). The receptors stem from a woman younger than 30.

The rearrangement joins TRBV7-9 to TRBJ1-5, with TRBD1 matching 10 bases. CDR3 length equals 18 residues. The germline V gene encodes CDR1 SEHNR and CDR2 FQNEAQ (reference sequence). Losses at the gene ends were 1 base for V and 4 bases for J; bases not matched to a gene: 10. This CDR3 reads CASSLERPGQGRNQPQHF. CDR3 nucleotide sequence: TGTGCCAGCAGCTTAGAGAGGCCGGGACAGGGGCGGAATCAGCCCCAGCATTTT.

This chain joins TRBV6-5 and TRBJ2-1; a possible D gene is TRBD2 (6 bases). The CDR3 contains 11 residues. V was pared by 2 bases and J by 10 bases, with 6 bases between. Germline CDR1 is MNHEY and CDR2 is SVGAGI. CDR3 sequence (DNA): TGTGCCAGCAGTTACGCGGGGGAGCAGTTCTTC. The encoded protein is CASSYAGEQFF.

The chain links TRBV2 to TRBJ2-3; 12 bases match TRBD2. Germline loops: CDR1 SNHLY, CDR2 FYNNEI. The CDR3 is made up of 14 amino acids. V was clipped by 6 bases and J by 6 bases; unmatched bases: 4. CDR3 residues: CASRLAGGPDTQYF. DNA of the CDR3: TGTGCCAGCAGGCTAGCGGGGGGGCCTGATACGCAGTATTTT.

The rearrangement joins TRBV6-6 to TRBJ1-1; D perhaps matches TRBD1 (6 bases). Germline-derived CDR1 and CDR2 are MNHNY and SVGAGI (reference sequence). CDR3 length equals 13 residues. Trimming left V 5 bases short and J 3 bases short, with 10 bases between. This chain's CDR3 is CASSGGAYTEAFF. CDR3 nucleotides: TGTGCCAGCAGTGGGGGGGCGTACACTGAAGCTTTCTTT.

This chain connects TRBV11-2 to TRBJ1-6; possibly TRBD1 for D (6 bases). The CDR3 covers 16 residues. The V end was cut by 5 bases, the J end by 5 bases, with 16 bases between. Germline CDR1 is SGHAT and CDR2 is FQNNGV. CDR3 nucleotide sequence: TGTGCCAGCAGCCAAGTTCCGGGACACAATAATTCACCCCTCCACTTT. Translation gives CASSQVPGHNNSPLHF.

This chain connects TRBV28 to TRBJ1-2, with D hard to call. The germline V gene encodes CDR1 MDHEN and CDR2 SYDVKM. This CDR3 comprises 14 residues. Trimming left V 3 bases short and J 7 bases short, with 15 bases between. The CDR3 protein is CASSFARGGVGYTF. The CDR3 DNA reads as TGTGCCAGCAGTTTCGCCCGCGGCGGCGTTGGCTACACCTTC.

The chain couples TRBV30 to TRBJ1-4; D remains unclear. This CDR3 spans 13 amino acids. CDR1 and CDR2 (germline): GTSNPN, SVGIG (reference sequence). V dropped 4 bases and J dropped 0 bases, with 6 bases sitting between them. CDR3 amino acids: CAWKDATNEKLFF. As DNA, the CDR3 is TGTGCCTGGAAGGACGCAACTAATGAAAAACTGTTTTTT.

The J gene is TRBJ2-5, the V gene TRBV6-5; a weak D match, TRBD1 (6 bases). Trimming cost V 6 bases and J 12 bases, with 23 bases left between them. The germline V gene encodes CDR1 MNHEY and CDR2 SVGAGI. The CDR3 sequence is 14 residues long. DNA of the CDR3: TGTGCCAGCAGCAACAACCTTCCGGGACAAGTTAAGTACTTC. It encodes CASSNNLPGQVKYF.

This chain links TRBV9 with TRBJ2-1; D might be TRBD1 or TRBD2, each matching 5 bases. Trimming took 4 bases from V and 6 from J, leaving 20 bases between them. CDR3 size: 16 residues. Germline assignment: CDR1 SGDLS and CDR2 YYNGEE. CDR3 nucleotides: TGTGCCAGCAGCTTCCGGGACCCCCCGCTCCCCAATGAGCAGTTCTTC. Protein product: CASSFRDPPLPNEQFF.

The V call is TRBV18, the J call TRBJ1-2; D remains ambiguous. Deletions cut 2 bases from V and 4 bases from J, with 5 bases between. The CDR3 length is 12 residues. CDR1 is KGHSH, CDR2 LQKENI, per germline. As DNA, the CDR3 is TGTGCCAGCTCACCAGAGTCCTATGGCTACACCTTC. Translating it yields CASSPESYGYTF.

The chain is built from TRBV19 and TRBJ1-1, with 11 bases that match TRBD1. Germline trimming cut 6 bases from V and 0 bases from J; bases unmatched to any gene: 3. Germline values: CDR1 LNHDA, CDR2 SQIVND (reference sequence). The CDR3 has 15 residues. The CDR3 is CASSSGQGVNTEAFF. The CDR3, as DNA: TGTGCCAGTAGCTCGGGACAGGGGGTGAACACTGAAGCTTTCTTT.

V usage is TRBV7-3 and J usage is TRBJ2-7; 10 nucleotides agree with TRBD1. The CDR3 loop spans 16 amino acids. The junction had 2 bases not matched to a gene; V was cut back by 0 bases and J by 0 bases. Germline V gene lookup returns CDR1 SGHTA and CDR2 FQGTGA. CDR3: CASSLTRTGGSYEQYF. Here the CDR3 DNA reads TGTGCCAGCAGCTTAACACGGACAGGGGGCTCCTACGAGCAGTACTTC.

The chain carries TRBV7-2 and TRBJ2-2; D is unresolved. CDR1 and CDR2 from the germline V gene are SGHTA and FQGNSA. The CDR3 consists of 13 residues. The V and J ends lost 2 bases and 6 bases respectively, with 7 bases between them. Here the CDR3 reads CASSLKRAGELFF. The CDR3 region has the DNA TGTGCCAGCAGCTTAAAACGAGCCGGGGAGCTGTTTTTT.

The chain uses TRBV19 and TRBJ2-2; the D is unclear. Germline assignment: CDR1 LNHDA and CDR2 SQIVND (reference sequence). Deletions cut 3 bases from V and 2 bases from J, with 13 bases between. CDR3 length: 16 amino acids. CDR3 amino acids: CASSIPRLGNTGELFF. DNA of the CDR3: TGTGCCAGTAGTATCCCCCGGCTGGGCAACACCGGGGAGCTGTTTTTT. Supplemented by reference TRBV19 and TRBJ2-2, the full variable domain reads DGGITQSPKYLFRKEGQNVTLSCEQNLNHDAMYWYRQDPGQGLRLIYYSQIVNDFQKGDIAEGYSVSREKKESFPLTVTSAQKNPTAFYLCASSIPRLGNTGELFFGEGSRLTVL.

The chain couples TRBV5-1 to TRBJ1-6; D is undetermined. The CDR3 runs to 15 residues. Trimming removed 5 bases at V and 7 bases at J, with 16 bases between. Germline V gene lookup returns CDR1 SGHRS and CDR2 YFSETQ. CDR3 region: CASSLGSHYNSPLHF. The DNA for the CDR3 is TGCGCCAGCAGTCTCGGATCACATTACAATTCACCCCTCCACTTT.

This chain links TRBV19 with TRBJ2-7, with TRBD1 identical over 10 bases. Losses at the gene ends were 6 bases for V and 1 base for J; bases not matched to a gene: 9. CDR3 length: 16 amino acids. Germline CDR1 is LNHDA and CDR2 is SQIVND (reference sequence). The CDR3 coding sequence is TGTGCCAGTAGGCTGGAGGGACAGGGGAATTCCTACGAGCAGTACTTC. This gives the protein CASRLEGQGNSYEQYF.

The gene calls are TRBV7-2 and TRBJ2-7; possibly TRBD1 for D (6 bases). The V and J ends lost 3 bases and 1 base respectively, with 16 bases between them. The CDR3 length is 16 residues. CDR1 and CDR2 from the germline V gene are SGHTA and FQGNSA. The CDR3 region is CASSLRQALGSYEQYF. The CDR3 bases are TGTGCCAGCAGCTTGAGACAGGCCCTAGGGTCCTACGAGCAGTACTTC.

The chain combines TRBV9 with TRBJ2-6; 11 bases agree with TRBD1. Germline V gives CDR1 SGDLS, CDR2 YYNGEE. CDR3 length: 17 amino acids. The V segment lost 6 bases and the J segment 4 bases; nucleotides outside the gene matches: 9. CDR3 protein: CASTRGQGAWGANVLTF. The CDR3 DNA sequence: TGTGCCAGCACCCGCGGACAGGGGGCGTGGGGGGCCAACGTCCTGACTTTC.

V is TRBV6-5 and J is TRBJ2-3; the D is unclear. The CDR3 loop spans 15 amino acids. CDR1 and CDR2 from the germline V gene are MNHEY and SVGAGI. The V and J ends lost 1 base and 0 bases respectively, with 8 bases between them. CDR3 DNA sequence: TGTGCCAGCAGTTACTTTGTGGGTAGCACAGATACGCAGTATTTT. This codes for CASSYFVGSTDTQYF.

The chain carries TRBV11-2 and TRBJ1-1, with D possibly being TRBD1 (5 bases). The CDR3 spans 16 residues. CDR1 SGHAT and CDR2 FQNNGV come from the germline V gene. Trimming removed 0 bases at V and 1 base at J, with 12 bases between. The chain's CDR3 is CASSLEWGRSNTEAFF. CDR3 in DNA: TGTGCCAGCAGCTTAGAGTGGGGACGGTCGAACACTGAAGCTTTCTTT.